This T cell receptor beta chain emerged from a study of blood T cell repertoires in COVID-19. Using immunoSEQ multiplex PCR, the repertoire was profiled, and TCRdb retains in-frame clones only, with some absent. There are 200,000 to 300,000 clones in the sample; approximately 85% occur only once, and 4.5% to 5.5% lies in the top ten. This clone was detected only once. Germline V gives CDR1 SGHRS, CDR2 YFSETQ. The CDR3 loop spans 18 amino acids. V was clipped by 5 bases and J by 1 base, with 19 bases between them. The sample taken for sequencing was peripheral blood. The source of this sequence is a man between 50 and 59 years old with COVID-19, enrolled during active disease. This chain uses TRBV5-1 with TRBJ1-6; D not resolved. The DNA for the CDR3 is TGCGCCAGCAGGGGAGGTGGCACGATTAGTTCCTATAATTCACCCCTCCACTTT. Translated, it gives CASRGGGTISSYNSPLHF.